The T cell receptor beta chain under discussion was sequenced for a study of T-cell reconstitution after alpha-beta-depleted transplantation in children. Preparing the TCRbeta library involved the use of unique molecular identifiers. Using its own MiXCR run on the PCR reads, TCRdb lists one record per CDR3 protein. The data contain almost 600,000 distinct CDR3 sequences, 27% of them singletons. Regarding the study as a whole: Expanded graft clones, several hundred of them, were reportedly the source of alpha-beta T cells about two months after transplant. The authors attributed T-cell counts and diversity one year after transplant mostly to newly produced T cells.

Notes on this clonotype: Antigen unknown. The junction departs from germline at one end; a sequencing error may be responsible.

The V gene's germline CDR1 is MGHRA and CDR2 YSYEKL. This CDR3 has 21 amino acids. The V gene is TRBV4-1, the J gene TRBJ2-2, with 16 bases aligning to TRBD2. Sample: PBMCs, taken before TCRalphabeta/CD19-depleted stem cell transplant. The TCR was taken from a boy under two years old with Wiskott-Aldrich syndrome, due to receive a stem cell transplant. CDR3 DNA sequence: TGCGCCAGCAGCCAGCTGGGACTAGCGGGAGGGCCGGGCCGGGACACCGGGGATCTGTTTTTT. It codes for CASSQLGLAGGPGRDTGDLFF.